This record looks at one T cell receptor (beta chain) sequence and its context. What it binds is not known. The data belong to a study of T cell responses to AZD1222 COVID-19 vaccine. Study conclusions and caveats: Females outnumbered males among donors, who were mostly white British; clonal diversity was possibly underestimated.

The method was immunoSEQ multiplex PCR; TCRdb's version includes in-frame clones alone and lacks a portion of them. Of 120,000 or so clones in the sample, approximately 82% were seen once. CDR1 SGHVS and CDR2 FQNEAQ come from the germline V gene. Trimming took off 4 bases at V and 6 bases at J, with 9 bases between the two ends. The CDR3 contains 13 residues. The sample consisted of peripheral blood, taken 28 days after the second AZD1222 dose. The source of this sequence is an adult who received the AZD1222 COVID-19 vaccine. V usage is TRBV7-8 and J usage is TRBJ1-4, with unresolved D. CDR3 coding DNA: TGTGCCAGCAGCTCAACACTCGATGAAAAACTGTTTTTT. It specifies CASSSTLDEKLFF.